This TCR beta chain was found in a study of blood T cells in healthy people across ages. Study in general: Every two T cells gave about one barcoded beta molecule via template switching.

Then a second PCR, running roughly 6 to 12 cycles, was carried out with a sample-barcoded 5' primer and a J-beta primer mix. Every cDNA was tagged by a template-switch adaptor with 12 random nucleotides. Individual samples furnished no less than 2.5 million CDR3-containing paired-end reads apiece. MiXCR was run by TCRdb on the 5' RACE reads, yielding one entry per CDR3 protein. The top ten hold roughly 34% of the sample, which has fewer than 900,000 distinct CDR3 sequences, 49% seen once. Study results and limitations: Unknown CMV status may confound age-related changes in expanded clones.

This clonotype was detected ten times or more. Its antigen is unknown. V lost 5 bases, J lost 2 bases, and 9 bases lay in between. Germline values: CDR1 LGHNA, CDR2 YNFKEQ. CDR3 length equals 13 residues. The chain uses TRBV4-2 and TRBJ2-5; possibly TRBD1 for D (5 bases). The source material was blood. This clonotype was sampled from an older woman in good health. Here the CDR3 DNA reads TGTGCCAGCAGCGTCGACAGACAAGAGACCCAGTACTTC. Its protein product is CASSVDRQETQYF.